This entry lists 19 T cell receptor beta chains sequenced from one sample in a study of T cell repertoires in cytomegalovirus infection. Each CDR3 protein gets one entry after TCRdb re-called the reads with MiXCR. This table has some 800,000 distinct CDR3 sequences, almost 30% appearing once. No antigens are known for them. The input for sequencing was cultured CD8+ T cells from PBMCs, taken from culture after CMV antigen stimulation. The receptors originated from a human donor in good health (CMV status not recorded). Some clones in this sample may be carry-over from other donors' samples.

The J gene is TRBJ2-1, the V gene TRBV4-1, with 7 bases aligning to TRBD2. Germline V gives CDR1 MGHRA, CDR2 YSYEKL. This CDR3 comprises 15 residues. The V gene end was trimmed by 5 bases and the J gene end by 2 bases; junction bases not matched to a gene: 6. The CDR3 protein is CASSFLAETYNEQFF. The CDR3 DNA follows: TGCGCCAGCAGCTTCCTAGCGGAGACCTACAATGAGCAGTTCTTC.

The rearrangement uses TRBV6-2 or TRBV6-3 and TRBJ2-3; D is perhaps TRBD1 (6 bases). The length of the CDR3 is 14 residues. Trimming pared 8 bases from V and 2 bases from J, leaving 14 bases between. Germline assignment: CDR1 MNHEY and CDR2 SVGEGT. The CDR3, as DNA: TGTGCCAGCGGCCCGGGACACTACACAGATACGCAGTATTTT. This gives the protein CASGPGHYTDTQYF.

This clonotype occurred a few times. This CDR3 reads CASSLAPSGGVTLYNEQFF. For the CDR3, the DNA is TGTGCCAGCAGTTTAGCGCCCAGCGGGGGGGTAACTCTCTACAATGAGCAGTTCTTC. This chain connects TRBV12-3 or TRBV12-4 to TRBJ2-1, with TRBD2 matching 10 bases. This CDR3 is built from 19 residues. With 0 bases clipped from V and 3 bases from J, the junction kept 11 bases outside the gene matches.

This clonotype was detected ten times or more. The chain has TRBV2 and TRBJ1-1; the D is unclear. With 9 bases removed from V and 1 base from J, the gap between germline ends came to 9 bases. CDR3 length equals 12 residues. Germline V gene data show CDR1 as SNHLY and CDR2 as FYNNEI. The CDR3 sequence is CASPRGNTEAFF. The DNA of the CDR3 is TGTGCCAGTCCGCGAGGGAACACTGAAGCTTTCTTT.

The chain combines TRBV6-5 with TRBJ2-5; D is unresolved. CDR3 length: 13 residues. Per the germline V gene, CDR1 is MNHEY and CDR2 is SVGAGI. V was pared by 5 bases and J by 0 bases, with 7 bases between. The CDR3 is CASSESYQETQYF. The CDR3 nucleotides are TGTGCCAGCAGTGAATCGTACCAAGAGACCCAGTACTTC.

The chain carries TRBV7-9 and TRBJ2-7; 7 positions agree with TRBD2. V trimming: 5 bases; J trimming: 4 bases; junction bases outside the gene matches: 14. The CDR3 consists of 16 residues. Germline loops: CDR1 SEHNR, CDR2 FQNEAQ (reference sequence). The CDR3 region is CASSPRRGLPSYEQYF. The CDR3 DNA reads TGTGCCAGCAGCCCTAGGAGGGGACTACCCTCTTACGAGCAGTACTTC.

This clonotype was observed many times. The genes are TRBV7-9 and TRBJ2-2; perhaps D is TRBD1 or TRBD2 (5 bases each). This CDR3 has 17 amino acids. V dropped 1 base and J dropped 1 base, with 13 bases sitting between them. Germline CDR1 SEHNR, CDR2 FQNEAQ (reference sequence). This chain's CDR3 is CASSLGLGRQNTGELFF. CDR3 in DNA: TGTGCCAGCAGCTTAGGTTTGGGACGGCAGAACACCGGGGAGCTGTTTTTT.

V gene TRBV25-1 combines with J gene TRBJ1-2; 7 nucleotides align to TRBD1. The CDR3 runs 12 residues. Germline V lookup: CDR1 MGHDK, CDR2 SYGVNS. With 3 bases clipped from V and 14 bases from J, the junction kept 9 bases outside the gene matches. CDR3 in DNA: TGTGCCAGCAGTGACCTCACAGGGGAGGAGACCTTC. Protein sequence: CASSDLTGEETF.

This clonotype was recorded a few times. The V call is TRBV29-1, the J call TRBJ2-1; 8 positions match TRBD2. The junction had 6 bases not matched to a gene; V was cut back by 8 bases and J by 6 bases. There are 12 residues in the CDR3. The germline V gene has CDR1 SQVTM and CDR2 ANQGSEA. The DNA for the CDR3 is TGCAGCATATGGACTAGCTCCAATGAGCAGTTCTTC. Translating it yields CSIWTSSNEQFF.

J is TRBJ2-5 and V is TRBV20-1; possible D gene TRBD1, 6 bases. CDR3 length equals 15 residues. V dropped 1 base and J dropped 1 base, with 13 bases sitting between them. The V gene's germline CDR1 is DFQATT and CDR2 SNEGSKA (reference sequence). Written as DNA, the CDR3 is TGCAGTGCTAGAGGGTTCAGGGGTATCCAAGAGACCCAGTACTTC. The encoded protein is CSARGFRGIQETQYF.

This clonotype was recorded a few times. CDR3 sequence: CASSSGLAGFNAGELFF. The DNA for the CDR3 is TGTGCCAGCAGCTCGGGACTAGCGGGGTTCAACGCCGGGGAGCTGTTTTTT. This chain uses TRBV7-9 with TRBJ2-2; TRBD2 matches 13 bases. This CDR3 contains 17 residues. The V and J ends lost 4 bases and 6 bases, in that order; junction bases with no gene match: 8. Looked up from germline, CDR1 is SEHNR and CDR2 is FQNEAQ (reference sequence).

The chain uses TRBV6-6 and TRBJ1-5; 11 positions match TRBD1. Losses at the gene ends were 1 base for V and 5 bases for J; bases not matched to a gene: 4. CDR1 and CDR2 from the germline V gene are MNHNY and SVGAGI (reference sequence). There are 16 residues in the CDR3. This CDR3 reads CASSYWGQGGDQPQHF. The CDR3, as DNA: TGTGCCAGCAGTTACTGGGGACAGGGGGGCGATCAGCCCCAGCATTTT.

V and J are TRBV19 and TRBJ1-2; TRBD1 matches 7 bases. The V gene end was trimmed by 6 bases and the J gene end by 5 bases; junction bases not matched to a gene: 3. The germline V gene has CDR1 LNHDA and CDR2 SQIVND (reference sequence). The CDR3 runs 12 residues. CDR3 sequence (DNA): TGTGCCAGTAGGGACAGGCGGTATGGCTACACCTTC. Amino acids: CASRDRRYGYTF.

The J gene is TRBJ1-1, the V gene TRBV19, with no clear D. From germline, CDR1 is LNHDA and CDR2 SQIVND (reference sequence). The CDR3 consists of 15 residues. V shed 5 bases and J shed 3 bases, with 16 bases lying between them. CDR3 in amino acids: CASSAGRYGHTEAFF. DNA for the CDR3: TGTGCCAGTAGTGCTGGGCGTTACGGTCACACTGAAGCTTTCTTT.

This clonotype appeared a few times. This rearrangement joins TRBV12-3 or TRBV12-4 to TRBJ1-2, with TRBD1 identical over 9 bases. The junction had 8 bases not matched to a gene; V was cut back by 4 bases and J by 2 bases. The CDR3 covers 16 residues. CDR3 sequence (DNA): TGTGCCAGCAGTTCTCTGACAGGGGGAAGGAACTATGGCTACACCTTC. It encodes CASSSLTGGRNYGYTF.

V and J are TRBV27 and TRBJ2-3; 7 nucleotides line up with TRBD1. From germline, CDR1 is MNHEY and CDR2 SMNVEV (reference sequence). V lost 6 bases to trimming and J lost 4 bases; unmatched junction nucleotides: 13. The CDR3 consists of 16 residues. The CDR3, as DNA: TGTGCCAGCAGCCCAATGAGGGGGACAGAGGCAGATACGCAGTATTTT. It yields the protein CASSPMRGTEADTQYF.

This clonotype showed up just a few times. The rearrangement links TRBV7-9 to TRBJ2-1; tentatively, D is TRBD2 (5 bases). The CDR3 is 16 residues long. Germline V gene lookup returns CDR1 SEHNR and CDR2 FQNEAQ (reference sequence). Trimming removed 5 bases at V and 4 bases at J, with 18 bases between. The CDR3 DNA reads TGTGCCAGCAGCGGTGTCGGCCCGGGGAGTTACAATGAGCAGTTCTTC. Amino acid sequence: CASSGVGPGSYNEQFF.

The gene calls are TRBV4-3 and TRBJ2-1; possible D gene TRBD1, 5 bases. The V end lost 0 bases, the J end lost 7 bases, and 13 bases lay between the germline ends. This CDR3 has 15 residues. Germline V gene data show CDR1 as LGHNA and CDR2 as YSLEER. CDR3 protein: CASSQDLSGWNEQFF. The CDR3 bases are TGCGCCAGCAGCCAAGATTTGTCAGGGTGGAATGAGCAGTTCTTC.

This clonotype was detected only once. The J gene is TRBJ1-2, the V gene TRBV3-1, with D perhaps TRBD1 (6 bases). This CDR3 contains 16 residues. Between the trimmed V and J ends, which lost 0 bases and 6 bases, there was a span of 17 bases. CDR1 LGHDT and CDR2 YNNKEL come from the germline V gene (reference sequence). In nucleotides, the CDR3 is TGTGCCAGCAGCCAAGATAAACGGGACAAAAGAGATGGCTACACCTTC. Translated: CASSQDKRDKRDGYTF.